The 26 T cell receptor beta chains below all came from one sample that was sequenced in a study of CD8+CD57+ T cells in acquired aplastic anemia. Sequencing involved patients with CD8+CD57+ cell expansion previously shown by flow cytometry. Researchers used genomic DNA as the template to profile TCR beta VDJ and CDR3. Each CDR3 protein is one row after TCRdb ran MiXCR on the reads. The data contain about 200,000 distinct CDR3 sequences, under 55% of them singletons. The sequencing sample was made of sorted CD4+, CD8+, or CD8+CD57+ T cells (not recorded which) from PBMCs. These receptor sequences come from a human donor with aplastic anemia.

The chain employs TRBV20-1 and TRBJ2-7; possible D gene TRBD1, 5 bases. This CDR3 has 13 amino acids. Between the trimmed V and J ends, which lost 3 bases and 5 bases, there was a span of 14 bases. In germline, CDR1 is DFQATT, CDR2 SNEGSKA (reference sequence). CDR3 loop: CSARATGWDEQYF. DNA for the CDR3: TGCAGTGCTAGGGCCACAGGTTGGGACGAGCAGTACTTC.

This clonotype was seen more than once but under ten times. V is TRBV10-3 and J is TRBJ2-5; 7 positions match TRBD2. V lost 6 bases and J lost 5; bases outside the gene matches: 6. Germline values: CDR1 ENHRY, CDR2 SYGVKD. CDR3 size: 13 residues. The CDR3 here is CAIRAEGGETQYF. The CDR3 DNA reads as TGTGCCATCAGAGCTGAGGGAGGGGAGACCCAGTACTTC.

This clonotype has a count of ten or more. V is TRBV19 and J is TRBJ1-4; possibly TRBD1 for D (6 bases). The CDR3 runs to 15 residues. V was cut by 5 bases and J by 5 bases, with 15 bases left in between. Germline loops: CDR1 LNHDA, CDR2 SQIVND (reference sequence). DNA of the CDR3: TGTGCCAGTAGTCCGACGACAGGCGGAAATGAAAAACTGTTTTTT. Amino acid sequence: CASSPTTGGNEKLFF.

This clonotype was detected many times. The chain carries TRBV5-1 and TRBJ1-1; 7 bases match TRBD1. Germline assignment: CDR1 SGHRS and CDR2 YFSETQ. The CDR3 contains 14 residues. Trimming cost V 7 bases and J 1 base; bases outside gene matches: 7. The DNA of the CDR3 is TGCGCCAGCGCCAGGGGGGTTGGGAACACTGAAGCTTTCTTT. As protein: CASARGVGNTEAFF. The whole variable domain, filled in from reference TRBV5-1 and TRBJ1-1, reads KAGVTQTPRYLIKTRGQQVTLSCSPISGHRSVSWYQQTPGQGLQFLFEYFSETQRNKGNFPGRFSGRQFSNSRSEMNVSTLELGDSALYLCASARGVGNTEAFFGQGTRLTVV.

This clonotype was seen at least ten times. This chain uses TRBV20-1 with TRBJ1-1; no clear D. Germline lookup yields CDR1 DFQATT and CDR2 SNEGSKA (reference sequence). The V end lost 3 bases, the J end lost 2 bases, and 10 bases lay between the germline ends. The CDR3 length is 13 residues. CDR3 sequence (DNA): TGCAGTGCTAGTCCCGATAGCAACACTGAAGCTTTCTTT. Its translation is CSASPDSNTEAFF.

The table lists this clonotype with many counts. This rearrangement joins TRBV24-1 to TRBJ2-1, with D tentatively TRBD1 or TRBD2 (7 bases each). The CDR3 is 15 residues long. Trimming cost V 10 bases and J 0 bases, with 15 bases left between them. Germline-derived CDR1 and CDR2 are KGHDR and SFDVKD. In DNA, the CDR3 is TGTGCCACTCGGGACAGCGGGAACTCCTACAATGAGCAGTTCTTC. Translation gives CATRDSGNSYNEQFF.

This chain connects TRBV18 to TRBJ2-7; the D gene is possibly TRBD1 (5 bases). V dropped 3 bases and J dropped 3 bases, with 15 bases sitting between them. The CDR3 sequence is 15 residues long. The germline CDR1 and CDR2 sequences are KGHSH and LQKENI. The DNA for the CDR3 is TGTGCCAGCTCACCGGGTACTGGCAGGGTCTACGAGCAGTACTTC. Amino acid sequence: CASSPGTGRVYEQYF.

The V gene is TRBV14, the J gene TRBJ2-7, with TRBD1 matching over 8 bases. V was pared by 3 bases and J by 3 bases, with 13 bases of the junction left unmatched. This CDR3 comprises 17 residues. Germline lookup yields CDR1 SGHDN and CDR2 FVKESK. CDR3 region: CASSHATGGRGGYEQYF. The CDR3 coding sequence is TGTGCCAGCAGCCATGCCACAGGGGGTCGGGGCGGCTACGAGCAGTACTTC.

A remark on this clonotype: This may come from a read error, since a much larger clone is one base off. The CDR3 loop reads CASRAGWSENLFF. Here the CDR3 DNA reads TGTGCCAGCAGAGCCGGGTGGAGTGAAAACCTGTTTTTT. This rearrangement joins TRBV6-5 to TRBJ1-4; D unclear. This CDR3 region has 13 residues. CDR1 and CDR2 from the germline V gene are MNHEY and SVGAGI.

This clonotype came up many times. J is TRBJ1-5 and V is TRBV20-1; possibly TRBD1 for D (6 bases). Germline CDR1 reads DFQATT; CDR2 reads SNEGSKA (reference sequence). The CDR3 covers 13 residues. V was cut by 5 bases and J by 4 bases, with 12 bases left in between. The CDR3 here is CSADRDMNQPQHF. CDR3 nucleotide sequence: TGCAGTGCTGACCGGGACATGAATCAGCCCCAGCATTTT.

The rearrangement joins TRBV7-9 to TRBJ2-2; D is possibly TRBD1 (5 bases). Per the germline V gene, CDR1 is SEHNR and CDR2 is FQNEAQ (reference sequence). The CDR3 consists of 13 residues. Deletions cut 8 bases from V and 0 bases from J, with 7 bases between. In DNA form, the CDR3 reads TGTGCCAGCGGGGCGTCGAACACCGGGGAGCTGTTTTTT. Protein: CASGASNTGELFF.

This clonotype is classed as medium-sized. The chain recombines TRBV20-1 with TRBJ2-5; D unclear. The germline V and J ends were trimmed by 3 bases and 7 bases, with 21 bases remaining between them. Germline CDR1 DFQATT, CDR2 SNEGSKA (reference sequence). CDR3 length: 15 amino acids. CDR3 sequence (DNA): TGCAGTGCTAGGGGATCGGCATCGTTGTTCGGGACCCAGTACTTC. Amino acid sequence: CSARGSASLFGTQYF.

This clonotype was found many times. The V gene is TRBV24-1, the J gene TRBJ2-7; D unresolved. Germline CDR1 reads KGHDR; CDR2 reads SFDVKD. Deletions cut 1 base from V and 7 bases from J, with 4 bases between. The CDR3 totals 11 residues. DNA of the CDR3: TGTGCCACCAGTGATTTTGCAGAGCAGTACTTC. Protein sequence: CATSDFAEQYF.

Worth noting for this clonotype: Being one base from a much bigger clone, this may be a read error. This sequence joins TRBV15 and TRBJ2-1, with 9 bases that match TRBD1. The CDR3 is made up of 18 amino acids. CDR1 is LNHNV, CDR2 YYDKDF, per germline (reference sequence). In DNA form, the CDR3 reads TGTGCCACCACCGGACAGGGGCAAAGGAGGAGCTCCCACAATGAGCAGTTCTTC. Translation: CATTGQGQRRSSHNEQFF.

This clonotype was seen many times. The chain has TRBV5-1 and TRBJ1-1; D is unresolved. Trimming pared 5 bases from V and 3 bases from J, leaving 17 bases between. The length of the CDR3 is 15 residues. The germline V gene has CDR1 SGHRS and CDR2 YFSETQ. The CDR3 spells CASRRGSGGDTEAFF. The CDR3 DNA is TGCGCCAGCAGGAGAGGGTCGGGTGGTGACACTGAAGCTTTCTTT.

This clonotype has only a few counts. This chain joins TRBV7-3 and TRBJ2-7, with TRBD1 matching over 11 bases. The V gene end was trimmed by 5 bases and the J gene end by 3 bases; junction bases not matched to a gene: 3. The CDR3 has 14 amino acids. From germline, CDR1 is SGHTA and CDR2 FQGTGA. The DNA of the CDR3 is TGTGCCAGCAGCCCGGGACAGGGGGACTACGAGCAGTACTTC. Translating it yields CASSPGQGDYEQYF.

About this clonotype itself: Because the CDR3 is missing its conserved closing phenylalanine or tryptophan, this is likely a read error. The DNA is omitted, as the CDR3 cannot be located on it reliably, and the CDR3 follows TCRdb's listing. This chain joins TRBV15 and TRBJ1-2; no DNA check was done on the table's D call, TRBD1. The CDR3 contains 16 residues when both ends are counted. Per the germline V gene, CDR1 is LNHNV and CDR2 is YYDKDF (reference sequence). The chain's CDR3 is CATSRGGTGVVYGYAL.

DNA for the CDR3: TGTGCCACTGGACAAGGCTCCTACGAGCAGTACTTC. It specifies CATGQGSYEQYF. The V and J genes are TRBV19 and TRBJ2-7, with a possible D match to TRBD1 (5 bases). Between the trimmed V and J ends, which lost 10 bases and 0 bases, there was a span of 10 bases. This CDR3 has 12 residues. In germline, CDR1 is LNHDA, CDR2 SQIVND (reference sequence).

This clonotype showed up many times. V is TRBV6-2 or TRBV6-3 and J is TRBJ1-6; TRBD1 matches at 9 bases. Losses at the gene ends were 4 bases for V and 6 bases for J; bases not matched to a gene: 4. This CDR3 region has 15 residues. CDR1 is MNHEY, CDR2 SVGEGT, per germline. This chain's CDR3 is CASSFSGQGNSPLHF. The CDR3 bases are TGTGCCAGCAGTTTCTCGGGACAGGGTAATTCACCCCTCCACTTT.

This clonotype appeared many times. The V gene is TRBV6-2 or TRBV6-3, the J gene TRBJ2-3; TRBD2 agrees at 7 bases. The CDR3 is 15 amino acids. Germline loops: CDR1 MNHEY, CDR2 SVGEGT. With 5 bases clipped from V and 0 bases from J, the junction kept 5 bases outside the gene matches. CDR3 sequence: CASSRTGGSTDTQYF. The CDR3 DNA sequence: TGTGCCAGCAGTCGAACGGGGGGAAGCACAGATACGCAGTATTTT.

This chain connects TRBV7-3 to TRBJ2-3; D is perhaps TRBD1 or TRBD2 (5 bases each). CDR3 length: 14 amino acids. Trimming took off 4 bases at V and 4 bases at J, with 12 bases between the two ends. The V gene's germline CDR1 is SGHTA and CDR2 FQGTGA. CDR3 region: CASSSGLGADTQYF. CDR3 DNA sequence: TGTGCCAGCAGCTCGGGGTTAGGGGCAGATACGCAGTATTTT.

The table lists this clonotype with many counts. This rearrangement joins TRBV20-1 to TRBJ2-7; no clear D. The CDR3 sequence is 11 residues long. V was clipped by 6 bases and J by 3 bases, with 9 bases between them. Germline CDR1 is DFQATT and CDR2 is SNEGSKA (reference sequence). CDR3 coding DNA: TGCAGTGCAGTGCAGTTCTACGAGCAGTACTTC. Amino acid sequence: CSAVQFYEQYF.

CDR3 bases: TGTGCCAGCAGTTGGGACAGGGGGACTAGTGCGTACGAGCAGTACTTC. It yields the protein CASSWDRGTSAYEQYF. The genes are TRBV12-3 or TRBV12-4 and TRBJ2-7; 11 nucleotides align to TRBD1. CDR3 size: 16 residues. V trimming: 4 bases; J trimming: 4 bases; junction bases outside the gene matches: 9.

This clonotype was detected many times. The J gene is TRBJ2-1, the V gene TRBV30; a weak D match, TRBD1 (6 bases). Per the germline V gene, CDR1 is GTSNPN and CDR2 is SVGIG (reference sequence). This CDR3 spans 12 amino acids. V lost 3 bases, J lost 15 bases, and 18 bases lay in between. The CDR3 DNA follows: TGTGCCTGGAGGCGCAGGGGATCCCGCGCGTTCTTC. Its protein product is CAWRRRGSRAFF. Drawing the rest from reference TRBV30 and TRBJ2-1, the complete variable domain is SQTIHQWPATLVQPVGSPLSLECTVEGTSNPNLYWYRQAAGRGLQLLFYSVGIGQISSEVPQNLSASRPQDRQFILSSKKLLLSDSGFYLCAWRRRGSRAFFGPGTRLTVL.

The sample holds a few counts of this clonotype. CDR3 DNA: TGCAGTGCTAAAATAGGACAGGCGAACACTGAAGCTTTCTTT. Amino acids: CSAKIGQANTEAFF. This chain joins TRBV20-1 and TRBJ1-1; 7 positions agree with TRBD1. Germline lookup yields CDR1 DFQATT and CDR2 SNEGSKA (reference sequence). The length of the CDR3 is 14 residues. V dropped 4 bases and J dropped 1; count of bases not matched to a gene: 6.

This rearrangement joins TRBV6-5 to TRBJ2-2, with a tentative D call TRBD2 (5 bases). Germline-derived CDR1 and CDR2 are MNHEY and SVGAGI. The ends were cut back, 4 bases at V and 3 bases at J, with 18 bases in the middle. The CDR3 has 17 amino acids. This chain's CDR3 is CASSLGRHPGDTGELFF. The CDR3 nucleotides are TGTGCCAGCAGTTTGGGGAGACACCCCGGGGACACCGGGGAGCTGTTTTTT.